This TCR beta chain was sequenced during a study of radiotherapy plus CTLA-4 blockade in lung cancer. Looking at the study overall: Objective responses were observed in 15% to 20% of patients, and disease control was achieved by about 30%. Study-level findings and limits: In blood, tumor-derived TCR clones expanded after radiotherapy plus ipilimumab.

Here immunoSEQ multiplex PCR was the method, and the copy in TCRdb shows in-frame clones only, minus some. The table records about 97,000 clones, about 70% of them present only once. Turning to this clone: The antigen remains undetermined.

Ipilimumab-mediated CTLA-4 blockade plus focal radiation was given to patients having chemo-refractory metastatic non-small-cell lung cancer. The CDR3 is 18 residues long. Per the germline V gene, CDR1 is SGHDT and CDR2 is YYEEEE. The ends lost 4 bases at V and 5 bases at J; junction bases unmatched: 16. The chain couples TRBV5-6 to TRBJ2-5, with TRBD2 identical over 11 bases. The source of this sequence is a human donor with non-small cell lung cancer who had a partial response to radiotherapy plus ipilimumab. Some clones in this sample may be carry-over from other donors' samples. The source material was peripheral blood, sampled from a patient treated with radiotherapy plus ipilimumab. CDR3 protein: CASSARLAGTRLVETQYF. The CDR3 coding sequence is TGTGCCAGCAGCGCGCGACTAGCGGGGACCCGCCTAGTGGAGACCCAGTACTTC.